Included here is one T cell receptor (beta chain) sequence, with context. Its antigen is currently unknown. This entry belongs to a study of tumor-infiltrating lymphocytes in primary liver carcinoma. Study details: Measuring about 4 to 10 cm across, the tumors were staged as T1-T3 N0M0. Study findings and constraints: Against blood, tumors held a significantly higher top-250-clone fraction (p = 0.039).

They got blood RNA out of unsorted whole blood and also pulled out germline DNA. The input was around 0.5 ug total RNA; TCR beta cDNA was made from it with a constant-region primer. Sequencing libraries for TCR beta derived from three nested multiplex PCR rounds that used slightly modified ARM-PCR. In the first two PCR rounds, TRBV1-TRBV30 forward primers were paired with a C-beta reverse primer, and each round lasted about 9 cycles. TCRdb reprocessed the multiplex PCR reads via MiXCR and lists one record per CDR3 protein. The sample holds about 350,000 distinct CDR3 sequences, 65% seen once. With 3 bases removed from V and 3 bases from J, the gap between germline ends came to 12 bases. This CDR3 has 14 amino acids. Germline V gene sequence: CDR1 SGHRS, CDR2 YFSETQ.

The sample consisted of peripheral blood. The rearrangement joins TRBV5-1 to TRBJ2-5; D is ambiguous. This receptor was identified in a man aged 40-49 years with primary liver carcinoma and hepatitis B virus infection. The chain's CDR3 is CASSSIGVEETQYF. The CDR3 coding sequence is TGCGCCAGCAGCTCGATAGGCGTTGAAGAGACCCAGTACTTC.